What follows is one T cell receptor beta chain and its context. As processed by the authors: Reference gene primers were amplified, and this amplification served to estimate nucleated cell counts. The table came from immunoSEQ multiplex PCR; TCRdb's copy has only in-frame clones and leaves some out. V, J and clone size are those of that table, while D and trimming were read from the DNA. This table has some 100,000 clones, over 75% appearing once. The data were taken from a study of blood T cell repertoires in COVID-19. Across the study: The United States, Italy and Spain supplied acute and convalescent COVID-19 samples. Sample material is recorded as cDNA or gDNA derived from T cells, B-cell-depleted T cells, or PBMCs.

The CDR3 has 15 amino acids. Trimming removed 0 bases from V and 4 bases from J; junction bases left unmatched: 2. The germline V gene has CDR1 LGHDT and CDR2 YNNKEL (reference sequence). The clonotype was recovered from a man in his fifties with acute or convalescent COVID-19. V and J are TRBV3-1 (or the pseudogene TRBV3-2) and TRBJ2-5; TRBD2 matches at 10 bases. The source material was peripheral blood. CDR3 nucleotides: TGTGCCAGCAGCCAAGAACTAGCGGGATCAGAGACCCAGTACTTC. It is translated as CASSQELAGSETQYF.